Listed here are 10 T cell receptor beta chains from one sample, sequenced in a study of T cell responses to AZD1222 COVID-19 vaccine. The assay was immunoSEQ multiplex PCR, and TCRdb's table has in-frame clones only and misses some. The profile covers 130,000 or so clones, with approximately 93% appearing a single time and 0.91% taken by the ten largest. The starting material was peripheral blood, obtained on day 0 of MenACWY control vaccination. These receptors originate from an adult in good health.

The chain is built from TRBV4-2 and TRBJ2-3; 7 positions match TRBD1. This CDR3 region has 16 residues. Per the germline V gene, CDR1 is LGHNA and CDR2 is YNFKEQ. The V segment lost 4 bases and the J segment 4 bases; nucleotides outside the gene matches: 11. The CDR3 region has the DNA TGTGCCAGCAGCCGAAAAAACAGGGGTTTCGCAGATACGCAGTATTTT. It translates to CASSRKNRGFADTQYF.

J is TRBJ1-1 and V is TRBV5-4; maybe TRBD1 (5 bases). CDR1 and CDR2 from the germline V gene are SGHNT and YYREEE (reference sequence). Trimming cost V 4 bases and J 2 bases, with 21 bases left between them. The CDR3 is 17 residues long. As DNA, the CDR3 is TGTGCCAGCAGCCCAGGGCGGCAGAATACTAGAAACACTGAAGCTTTCTTT. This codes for CASSPGRQNTRNTEAFF.

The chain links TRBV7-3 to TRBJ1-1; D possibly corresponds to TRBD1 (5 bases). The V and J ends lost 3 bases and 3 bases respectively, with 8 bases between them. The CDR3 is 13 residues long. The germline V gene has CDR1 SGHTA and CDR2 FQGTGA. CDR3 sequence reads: CASSFTRDTEAFF. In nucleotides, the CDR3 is TGTGCCAGCAGCTTTACCAGGGACACTGAAGCTTTCTTT.

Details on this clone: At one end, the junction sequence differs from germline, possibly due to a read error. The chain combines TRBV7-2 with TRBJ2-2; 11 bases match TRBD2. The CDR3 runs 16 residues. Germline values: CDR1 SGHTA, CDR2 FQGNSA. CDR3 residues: CASNLVAGGATGELFF. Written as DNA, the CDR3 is TGTGCCAGCAACTTAGTAGCGGGAGGGGCCACCGGGGAGCTGTTTTTT.

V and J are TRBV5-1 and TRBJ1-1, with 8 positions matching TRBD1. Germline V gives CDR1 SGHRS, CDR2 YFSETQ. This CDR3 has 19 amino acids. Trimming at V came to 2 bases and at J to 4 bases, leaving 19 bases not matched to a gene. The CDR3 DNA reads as TGCGCCAGCAGCTTTATCTTTACCGGACAGGGAGGGTGGGGCACTGAAGCTTTCTTT. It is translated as CASSFIFTGQGGWGTEAFF.

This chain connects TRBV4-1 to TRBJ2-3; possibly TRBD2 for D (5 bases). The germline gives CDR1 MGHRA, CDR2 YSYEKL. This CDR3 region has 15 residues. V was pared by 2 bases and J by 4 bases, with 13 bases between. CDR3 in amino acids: CASSQTGLGADTQYF. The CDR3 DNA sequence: TGCGCCAGCAGCCAAACCGGACTGGGAGCAGATACGCAGTATTTT.

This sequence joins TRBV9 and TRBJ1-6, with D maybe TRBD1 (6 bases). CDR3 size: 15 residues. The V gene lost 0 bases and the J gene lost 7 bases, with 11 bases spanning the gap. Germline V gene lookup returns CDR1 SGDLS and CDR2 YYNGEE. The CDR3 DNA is TGTGCCAGCAGCGTAGGACAGGCGCCCAATTCACCCCTCCACTTT. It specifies CASSVGQAPNSPLHF.

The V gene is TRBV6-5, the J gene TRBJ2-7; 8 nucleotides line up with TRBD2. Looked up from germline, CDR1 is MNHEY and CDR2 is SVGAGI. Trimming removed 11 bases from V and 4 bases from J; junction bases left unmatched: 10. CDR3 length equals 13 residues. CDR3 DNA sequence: TGTGCCGGCTCGCGGGAGGCCCGGTACGAGCAGTACTTC. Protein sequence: CAGSREARYEQYF.

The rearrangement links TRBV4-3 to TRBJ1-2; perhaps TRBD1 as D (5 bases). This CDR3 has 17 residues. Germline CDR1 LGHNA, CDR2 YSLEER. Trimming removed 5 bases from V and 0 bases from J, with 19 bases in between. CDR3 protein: CASSSTARAMANYGYTF. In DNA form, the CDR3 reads TGCGCCAGCAGCTCTACAGCCAGGGCGATGGCTAACTATGGCTACACCTTC.

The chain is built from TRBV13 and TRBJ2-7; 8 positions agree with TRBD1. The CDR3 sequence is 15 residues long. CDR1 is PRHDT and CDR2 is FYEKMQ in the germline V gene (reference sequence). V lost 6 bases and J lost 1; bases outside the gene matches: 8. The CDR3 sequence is CASSLAGQESYEQYF. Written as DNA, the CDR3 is TGTGCCAGCAGTCTGGCGGGACAGGAGTCCTACGAGCAGTACTTC.